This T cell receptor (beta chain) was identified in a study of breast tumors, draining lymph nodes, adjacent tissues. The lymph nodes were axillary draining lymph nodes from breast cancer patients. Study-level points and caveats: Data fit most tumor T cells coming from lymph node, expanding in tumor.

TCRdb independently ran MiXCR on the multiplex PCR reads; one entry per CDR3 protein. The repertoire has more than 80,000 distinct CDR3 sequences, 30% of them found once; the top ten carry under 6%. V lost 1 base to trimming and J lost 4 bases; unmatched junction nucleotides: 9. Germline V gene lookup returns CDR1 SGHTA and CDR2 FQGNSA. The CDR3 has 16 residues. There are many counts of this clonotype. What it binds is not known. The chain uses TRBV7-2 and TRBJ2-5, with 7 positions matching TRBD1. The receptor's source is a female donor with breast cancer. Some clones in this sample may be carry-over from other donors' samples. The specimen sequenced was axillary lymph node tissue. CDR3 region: CASSLDRSGGRETQYF. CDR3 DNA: TGTGCCAGCAGCTTAGATAGGTCAGGGGGACGAGAGACCCAGTACTTC.